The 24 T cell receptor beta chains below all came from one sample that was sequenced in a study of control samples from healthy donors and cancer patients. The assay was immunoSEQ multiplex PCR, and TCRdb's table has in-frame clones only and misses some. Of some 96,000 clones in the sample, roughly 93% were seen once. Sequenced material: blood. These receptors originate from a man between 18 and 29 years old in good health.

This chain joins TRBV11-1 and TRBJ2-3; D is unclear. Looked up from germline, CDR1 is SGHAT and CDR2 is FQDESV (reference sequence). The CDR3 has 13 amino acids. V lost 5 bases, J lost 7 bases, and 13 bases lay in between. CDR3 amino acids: CASSIRNEHTQYF. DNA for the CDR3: TGTGCCAGCAGCATCCGGAACGAGCATACGCAGTATTTT. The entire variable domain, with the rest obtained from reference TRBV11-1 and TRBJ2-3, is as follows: EAEVAQSPRYKITEKSQAVAFWCDPISGHATLYWYRQILGQGPELLVQFQDESVVDDSQLPKDRFSAERLKGVDSTLKIQPAELGDSAMYLCASSIRNEHTQYFGPGTRLTVL.

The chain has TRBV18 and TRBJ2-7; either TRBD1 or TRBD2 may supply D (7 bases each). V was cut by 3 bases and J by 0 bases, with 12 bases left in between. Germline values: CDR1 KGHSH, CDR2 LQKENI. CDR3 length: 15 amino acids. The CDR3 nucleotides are TGTGCCAGCTCACCGGCAGGGGGGGGCTCCTACGAGCAGTACTTC. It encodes CASSPAGGGSYEQYF.

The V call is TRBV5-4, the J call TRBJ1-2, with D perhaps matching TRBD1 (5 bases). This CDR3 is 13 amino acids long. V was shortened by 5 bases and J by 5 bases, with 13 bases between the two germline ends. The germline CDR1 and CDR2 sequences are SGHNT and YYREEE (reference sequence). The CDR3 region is CASSRGTIYGYTF. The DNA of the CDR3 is TGTGCCAGCAGTCGTGGGACTATTTATGGCTACACCTTC. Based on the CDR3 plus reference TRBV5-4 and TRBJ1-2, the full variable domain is ETGVTQSPTHLIKTRGQQVTLRCSSQSGHNTVSWYQQALGQGPQFIFQYYREEENGRGNFPPRFSGLQFPNYSSELNVNALELDDSALYLCASSRGTIYGYTFGSGTRLTVV.

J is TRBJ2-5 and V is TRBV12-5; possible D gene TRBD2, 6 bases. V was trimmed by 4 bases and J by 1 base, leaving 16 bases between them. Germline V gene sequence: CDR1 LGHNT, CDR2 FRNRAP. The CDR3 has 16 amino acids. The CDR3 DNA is TGTGCTAGTGGTTCTACGTTAGCGGTACTCCAAGAGACCCAGTACTTC. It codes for CASGSTLAVLQETQYF.

CDR3 in DNA: TGTGCCAGCAGCCCGTGGGGGGGGCTAGATACGCAGTATTTT. This encodes CASSPWGGLDTQYF. This chain uses TRBV9 with TRBJ2-3; possible D gene TRBD2, 7 bases. Trimming removed 4 bases from V and 5 bases from J, with 14 bases in between. Germline CDR1 reads SGDLS; CDR2 reads YYNGEE. The CDR3 extends over 14 amino acids.

The CDR3 DNA sequence: TGCGCCAGCAGCCAAGGGCAGACAAACACTGAAGCTTTCTTT. As protein: CASSQGQTNTEAFF. The chain has TRBV4-3 and TRBJ1-1, with unresolved D. Germline values: CDR1 LGHNA, CDR2 YSLEER. The V gene lost 1 base and the J gene lost 2 bases, with 8 bases spanning the gap. This CDR3 is 14 amino acids long.

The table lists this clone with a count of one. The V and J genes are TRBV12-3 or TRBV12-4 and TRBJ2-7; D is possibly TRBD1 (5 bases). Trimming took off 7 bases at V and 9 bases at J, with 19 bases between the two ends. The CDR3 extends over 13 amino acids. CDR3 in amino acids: CASNSGMGLGQYF. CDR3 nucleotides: TGTGCCAGCAATTCAGGGATGGGGCTAGGGCAGTACTTC.

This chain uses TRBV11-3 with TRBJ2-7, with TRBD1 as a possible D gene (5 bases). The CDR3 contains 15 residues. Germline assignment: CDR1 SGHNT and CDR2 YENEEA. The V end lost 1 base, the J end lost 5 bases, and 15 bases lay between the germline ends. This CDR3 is CASSLAAGLQDEQYF. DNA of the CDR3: TGTGCCAGCAGCTTAGCTGCAGGGTTACAGGACGAGCAGTACTTC.

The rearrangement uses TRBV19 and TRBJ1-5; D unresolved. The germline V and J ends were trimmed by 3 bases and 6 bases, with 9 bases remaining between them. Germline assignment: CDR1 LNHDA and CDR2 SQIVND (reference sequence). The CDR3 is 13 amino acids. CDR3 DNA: TGTGCCAGTAGTATCATCGGGCGTCAGCCCCAGCATTTT. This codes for CASSIIGRQPQHF.

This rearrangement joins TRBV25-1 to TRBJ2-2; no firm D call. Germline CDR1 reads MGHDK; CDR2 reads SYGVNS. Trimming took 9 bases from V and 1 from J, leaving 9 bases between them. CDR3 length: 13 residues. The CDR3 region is CASNRQNTGELFF. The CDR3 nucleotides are TGTGCCAGTAACAGACAGAACACCGGGGAGCTGTTTTTT. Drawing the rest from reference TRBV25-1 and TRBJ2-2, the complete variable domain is EADIYQTPRYLVIGTGKKITLECSQTMGHDKMYWYQQDPGMELHLIHYSYGVNSTEKGDLSSESTVSRIRTEHFPLTLESARPSHTSQYLCASNRQNTGELFFGEGSRLTVL.

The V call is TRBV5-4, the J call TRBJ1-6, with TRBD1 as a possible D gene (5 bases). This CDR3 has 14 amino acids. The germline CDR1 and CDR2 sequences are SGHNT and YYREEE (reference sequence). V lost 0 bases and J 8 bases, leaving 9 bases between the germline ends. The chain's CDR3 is CASSLEGADSPLHF. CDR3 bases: TGTGCCAGCAGCTTGGAAGGGGCGGATTCACCCCTCCACTTT.

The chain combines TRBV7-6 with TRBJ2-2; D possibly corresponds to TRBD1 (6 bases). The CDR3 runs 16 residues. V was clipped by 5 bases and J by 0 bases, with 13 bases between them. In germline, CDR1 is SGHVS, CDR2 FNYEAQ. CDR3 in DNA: TGTGCCAGCAGCACCCGGGACATAACGAACACCGGGGAGCTGTTTTTT. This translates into CASSTRDITNTGELFF.

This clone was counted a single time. The DNA of the CDR3 is TGCACGGGAGACTCCTACAATGAGCAGTTCTTC. The encoded protein is CTGDSYNEQFF. The J gene is TRBJ2-1, the V gene TRBV20-1; the D gene is possibly TRBD2 (6 bases). There are 11 residues in the CDR3. Germline values: CDR1 DFQATT, CDR2 SNEGSKA (reference sequence).

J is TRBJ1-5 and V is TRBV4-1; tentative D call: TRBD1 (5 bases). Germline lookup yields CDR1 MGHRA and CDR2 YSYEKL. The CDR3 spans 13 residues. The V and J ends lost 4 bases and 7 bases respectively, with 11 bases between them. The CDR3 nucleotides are TGCGCCAGCAGCCCCCCAGGGTGGCAGCCCCAGCATTTT. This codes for CASSPPGWQPQHF.

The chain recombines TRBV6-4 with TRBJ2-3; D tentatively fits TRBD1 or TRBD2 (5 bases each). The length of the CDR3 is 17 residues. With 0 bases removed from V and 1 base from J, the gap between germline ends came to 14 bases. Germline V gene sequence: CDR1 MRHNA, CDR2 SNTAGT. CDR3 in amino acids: CASSDSDSGGGTDTQYF. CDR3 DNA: TGTGCCAGCAGTGACTCTGACAGCGGCGGTGGCACAGATACGCAGTATTTT.

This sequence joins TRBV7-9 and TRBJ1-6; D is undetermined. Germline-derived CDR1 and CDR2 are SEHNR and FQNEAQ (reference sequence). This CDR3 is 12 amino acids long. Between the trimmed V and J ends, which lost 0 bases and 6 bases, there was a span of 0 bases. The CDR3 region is CASSLANSPLHF. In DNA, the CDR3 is TGTGCCAGCAGCTTAGCTAATTCACCCCTCCACTTT.

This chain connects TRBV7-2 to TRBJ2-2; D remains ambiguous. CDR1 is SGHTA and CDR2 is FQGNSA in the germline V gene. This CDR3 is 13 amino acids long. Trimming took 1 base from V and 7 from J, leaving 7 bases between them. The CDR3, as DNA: TGTGCCAGCAGCTTAGAACATCTCGGGGAGCTGTTTTTT. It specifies CASSLEHLGELFF.

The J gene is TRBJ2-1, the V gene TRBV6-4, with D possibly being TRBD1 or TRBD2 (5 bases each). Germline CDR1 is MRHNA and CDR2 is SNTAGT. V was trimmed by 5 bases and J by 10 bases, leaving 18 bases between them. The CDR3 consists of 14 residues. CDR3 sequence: CASSPSESGTEQFF. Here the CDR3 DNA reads TGTGCCAGCAGTCCCTCAGAGTCCGGGACCGAGCAGTTCTTC.

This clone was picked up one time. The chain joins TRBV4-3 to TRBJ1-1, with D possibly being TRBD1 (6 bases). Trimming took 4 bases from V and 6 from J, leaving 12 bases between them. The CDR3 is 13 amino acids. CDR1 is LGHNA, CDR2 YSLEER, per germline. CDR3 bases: TGCGCCAGCAGCCGATTGGGGGCGTCTGAAGCTTTCTTT. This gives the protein CASSRLGASEAFF.

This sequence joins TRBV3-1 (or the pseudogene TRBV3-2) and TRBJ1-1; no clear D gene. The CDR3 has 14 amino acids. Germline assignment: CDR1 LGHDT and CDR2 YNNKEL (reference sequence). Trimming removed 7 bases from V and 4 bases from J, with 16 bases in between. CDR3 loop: CASKPPGYGTEAFF. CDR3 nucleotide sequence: TGTGCCAGCAAACCGCCCGGGTACGGCACTGAAGCTTTCTTT.

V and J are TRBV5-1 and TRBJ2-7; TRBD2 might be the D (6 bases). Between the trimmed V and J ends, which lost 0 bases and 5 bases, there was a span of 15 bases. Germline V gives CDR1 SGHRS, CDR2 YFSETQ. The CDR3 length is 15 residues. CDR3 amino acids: CASSLVRGLGDEQYF. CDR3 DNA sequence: TGCGCCAGCAGCTTGGTACGGGGACTCGGGGACGAGCAGTACTTC.

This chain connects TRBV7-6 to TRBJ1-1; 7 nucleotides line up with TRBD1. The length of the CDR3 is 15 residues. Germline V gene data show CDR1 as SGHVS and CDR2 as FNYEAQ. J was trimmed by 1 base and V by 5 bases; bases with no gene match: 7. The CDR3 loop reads CASSPTGTENTEAFF. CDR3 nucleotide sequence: TGTGCCAGCAGCCCCACCGGGACAGAGAACACTGAAGCTTTCTTT.

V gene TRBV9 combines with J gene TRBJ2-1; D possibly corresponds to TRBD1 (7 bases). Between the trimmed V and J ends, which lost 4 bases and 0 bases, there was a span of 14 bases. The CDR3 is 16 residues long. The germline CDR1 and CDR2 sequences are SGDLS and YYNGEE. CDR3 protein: CASSPGGGRSYNEQFF. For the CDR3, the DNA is TGTGCCAGCAGCCCCGGAGGGGGCCGCTCCTACAATGAGCAGTTCTTC.

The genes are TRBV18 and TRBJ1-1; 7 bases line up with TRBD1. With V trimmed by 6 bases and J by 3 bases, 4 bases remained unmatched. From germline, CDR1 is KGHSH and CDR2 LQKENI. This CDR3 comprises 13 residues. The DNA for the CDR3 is TGTGCCAGCTCCCACGGACAGGACACTGAAGCTTTCTTT. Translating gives CASSHGQDTEAFF.